These 30 T cell receptor beta chains were sequenced from one sample in a study of CD8+CD57+ T cells in acquired aplastic anemia. Those patients picked for sequencing had displayed CD8+CD57+ cell expansion on flow cytometry. Genomic DNA provided the template from which TCR beta VDJ and CDR3 profiles were obtained. Via MiXCR, TCRdb re-called the reads, giving one row per CDR3 protein. This sample has under 200,000 distinct CDR3 sequences; about 45% occur once, and the top ten carry about 2.9%. Sequencing was performed on sorted CD4+, CD8+, or CD8+CD57+ T cells (not recorded which) from PBMCs. These receptors were taken from a human donor with aplastic anemia.

J is TRBJ1-2 and V is TRBV4-3; the D is unclear. This CDR3 region has 17 residues. Trimming removed 5 bases from V and 0 bases from J, with 19 bases in between. Per the germline V gene, CDR1 is LGHNA and CDR2 is YSLEER. CDR3 amino acids: CASSLVQGNKTNYGYTF. The CDR3 DNA follows: TGCGCCAGCAGCTTAGTACAAGGGAATAAAACTAACTATGGCTACACCTTC.

To note about this clonotype: This CDR3 fails to terminate in the conserved phenylalanine or tryptophan, so it likely reflects a read error. The rearrangement joins TRBV2 to TRBJ2-1; 7 bases are shared with TRBD1. The germline V gene has CDR1 SNHLY and CDR2 FYNNEI. The CDR3 consists of 12 residues. CDR3 sequence reads: CASSEVRQGQFS. CDR3 coding DNA: TGCGCCAGCAGTGAAGTGAGACAGGGGCAGTTCTCC.

Notes on this clonotype: A read error may account for a junction end that differs from germline. The genes are TRBV19 and TRBJ1-5, with D uncertain. The germline V gene has CDR1 LNHDA and CDR2 SQIVND (reference sequence). This CDR3 has 12 amino acids. The CDR3 region has the DNA TGTGCCAGTACCACCTCGAATCAACCCCAGCATTTT. This translates into CASTTSNQPQHF.

The chain joins TRBV2 to TRBJ1-2; 8 bases agree with TRBD1. After removal of 6 bases from V and 1 base from J, the junction contained 10 bases not matched to a gene. CDR1 and CDR2 from the germline V gene are SNHLY and FYNNEI. The CDR3 is 16 residues long. CDR3 sequence (DNA): TGTGCCAGCAGAGCCCTGGCAGGACAGGGTAACTATGGCTACACCTTC. The encoded protein is CASRALAGQGNYGYTF.

This clonotype was observed once. The genes are TRBV7-2 and TRBJ2-7; D gene unclear. This CDR3 has 15 residues. In germline, CDR1 is SGHTA, CDR2 FQGNSA. The ends were cut back, 6 bases at V and 3 bases at J, with 18 bases in the middle. CDR3 bases: TGTGCCAGCAGTTATTCCACCGGGCCCGTCTACGAGCAGTACTTC. Residues: CASSYSTGPVYEQYF.

The gene calls are TRBV10-3 and TRBJ1-2; 7 bases are shared with TRBD1. The CDR3 is made up of 15 amino acids. Germline values: CDR1 ENHRY, CDR2 SYGVKD. After removal of 10 bases from V and 5 bases from J, the junction contained 16 bases not matched to a gene. The CDR3 DNA sequence: TGTGCCACGGCGTGGGGGGGCAGGGGGAAGTATGGCTACACCTTC. Translating it yields CATAWGGRGKYGYTF.

This clonotype was seen just once. The V call is TRBV5-1, the J call TRBJ1-6; 7 bases match TRBD1. V gave up 3 bases and J gave up 10 bases; unmatched junction bases: 7. The CDR3 is 14 residues long. The germline gives CDR1 SGHRS, CDR2 YFSETQ. CDR3 nucleotide sequence: TGCGCCAGCAGCTCAGGACAGGTATGGTCACCCCTCCACTTT. It encodes CASSSGQVWSPLHF.

The chain's CDR3 is CASDWQGGTNTGELFF. The CDR3 region has the DNA TGTGCCAGTGACTGGCAGGGCGGTACGAACACCGGGGAGCTGTTTTTT. The chain joins TRBV2 to TRBJ2-2, with D possibly being TRBD1 (5 bases). CDR3 length: 16 residues. Germline CDR1 is SNHLY and CDR2 is FYNNEI. V dropped 9 bases and J dropped 0 bases, with 17 bases sitting between them.

Many counts were recorded for this clonotype. The chain uses TRBV5-4 and TRBJ2-1; 9 positions match TRBD1. This CDR3 contains 16 residues. Trimming removed 0 bases from V and 8 bases from J; junction bases left unmatched: 9. CDR1 is SGHNT, CDR2 YYREEE, per germline (reference sequence). The chain's CDR3 is CASSLGGQGTNYEQFF. In DNA, the CDR3 is TGTGCCAGCAGCTTGGGAGGACAGGGGACCAATTATGAGCAGTTCTTC.

This clonotype was counted ten times or more. The chain couples TRBV20-1 to TRBJ2-5; 7 positions agree with TRBD2. This CDR3 comprises 13 residues. J lost 9 bases, V lost 0 bases, and 7 bases had no gene match. The germline V gene encodes CDR1 DFQATT and CDR2 SNEGSKA (reference sequence). DNA of the CDR3: TGCAGTGCTAGAGATTGGACTAGTGGGGCCCAGTACTTC. As protein: CSARDWTSGAQYF.

CDR3 coding DNA: TGTGCCAGCAGTGAATTCAGCAGGGGTGATTCAGATACGCAGTATTTT. It is translated as CASSEFSRGDSDTQYF. The rearrangement links TRBV25-1 to TRBJ2-3; TRBD1 is a possible D gene (6 bases). From germline, CDR1 is MGHDK and CDR2 SYGVNS. This CDR3 region has 16 residues. Trimming removed 1 base at V and 4 bases at J, with 15 bases between. The full variable domain, with the rest looked up from reference TRBV25-1 and TRBJ2-3, is EADIYQTPRYLVIGTGKKITLECSQTMGHDKMYWYQQDPGMELHLIHYSYGVNSTEKGDLSSESTVSRIRTEHFPLTLESARPSHTSQYLCASSEFSRGDSDTQYFGPGTRLTVL.

To note about this clonotype: A read error may explain this, as a much larger clone is one base away. V usage is TRBV9 and J usage is TRBJ1-1; 9 nucleotides match TRBD1. CDR1 is SGDLS and CDR2 is YYNGEE in the germline V gene. The CDR3 runs to 13 residues. J lost 7 bases, V lost 7 bases, and 8 bases had no gene match. The CDR3, as DNA: TGTGCCAGCGGCGCGGGGGACAGGGTTGAAGCTTTCTTT. Amino acid sequence: CASGAGDRVEAFF.

This clonotype was observed at least ten times. This rearrangement joins TRBV4-2 to TRBJ1-1; no reliable D call. V lost 0 bases, J lost 5 bases, and 13 bases lay in between. The CDR3 consists of 15 residues. Germline CDR1 reads LGHNA; CDR2 reads YNFKEQ. The CDR3 nucleotides are TGTGCCAGCAGCCAAGAGGGCAGGTTCCCGACTGAAGCTTTCTTT. The encoded protein is CASSQEGRFPTEAFF.

At least ten counts were recorded for this clonotype. The genes are TRBV25-1 and TRBJ1-4, with 7 bases lining up with TRBD1. The germline gives CDR1 MGHDK, CDR2 SYGVNS. V gave up 6 bases and J gave up 4 bases; unmatched junction bases: 14. The CDR3 length is 17 residues. The chain's CDR3 is CASRPRGTAYGNEKLFF. CDR3 in DNA: TGTGCCAGCAGACCCCGGGGGACAGCTTACGGTAATGAAAAACTGTTTTTT.

This clonotype has a count of ten or more. The CDR3 coding sequence is TGCGCCAGCAGCTTTAATACGAACACCGGGGAGCTGTTTTTT. Translated, it gives CASSFNTNTGELFF. This chain links TRBV5-1 with TRBJ2-2, with D hard to call. Germline CDR1 is SGHRS and CDR2 is YFSETQ. Trimming pared 2 bases from V and 0 bases from J, leaving 5 bases between. The CDR3 runs to 14 residues.

This clonotype was detected a few times. This sequence joins TRBV11-2 and TRBJ1-1, with D uncertain. The CDR3 sequence is 14 residues long. Per the germline V gene, CDR1 is SGHAT and CDR2 is FQNNGV. V shed 6 bases and J shed 11 bases, with 22 bases lying between them. As DNA, the CDR3 is TGTGCCAGCAGACTCGGACGAGGGTTTTATCTGGCTTTCTTT. Translating gives CASRLGRGFYLAFF.

The chain combines TRBV21-1 with TRBJ2-2; the D segment call TRBD2 is taken from the table without a DNA check. TRBV21-1 represents a pseudogene. The CDR3 loop spans 19 amino acids. In nucleotides, the CDR3 is TGTGCCAGCAGCAACCTCGGACTAGCGGGGGGGCAGTACACCGGGGAGCTGTTTTTT. Translated, it gives CASSNLGLAGGQYTGELFF.

The chain couples TRBV15 to TRBJ2-7, with D possibly TRBD2 on 7 matching bases. Deletions cut 8 bases from V and 7 bases from J, with 21 bases between. Germline CDR1 reads LNHNV; CDR2 reads YYDKDF (reference sequence). The CDR3 spans 14 residues. In DNA, the CDR3 is TGTGCCACCCAGACCCCGGGGGGCTACAATGAGCAGTACGTC. As protein: CATQTPGGYNEQYV.

This clonotype appeared many times. The chain is built from TRBV12-3 or TRBV12-4 and TRBJ1-5; D remains unclear. V gave up 6 bases and J gave up 9 bases, with 9 bases separating them. CDR3 length: 11 amino acids. The CDR3 region has the DNA TGTGCCAGCAGATCATACGGGCCCCAGCATTTT. Its protein is CASRSYGPQHF.

The chain is built from TRBV7-6 and TRBJ1-5; D may be TRBD1 (5 bases). This CDR3 comprises 14 residues. Germline CDR1 reads SGHVS; CDR2 reads FNYEAQ. The ends were cut back, 6 bases at V and 6 bases at J, with 15 bases in the middle. As DNA, the CDR3 is TGTGCCAGCAGTGAAGGGCAGGGAAGTCAGCCCCAGCATTTT. The encoded protein is CASSEGQGSQPQHF.

The chain has TRBV19 and TRBJ1-1, with unresolved D. The CDR3 has 14 residues. V was trimmed by 5 bases and J by 8 bases, leaving 18 bases between them. CDR1 is LNHDA and CDR2 is SQIVND in the germline V gene (reference sequence). The CDR3 is CASSPRNQEIEAFF. The DNA for the CDR3 is TGTGCCAGTAGTCCCCGGAACCAAGAGATCGAAGCTTTCTTT.

This clonotype was recorded at least ten times. The CDR3 sequence: CSARTGDGYTF. In nucleotides, the CDR3 is TGCAGTGCTAGGACAGGGGATGGCTACACCTTC. The rearrangement uses TRBV20-1 and TRBJ1-2, with 8 nucleotides matching TRBD1. With V trimmed by 3 bases and J by 6 bases, 0 bases remained unmatched. The V gene's germline CDR1 is DFQATT and CDR2 SNEGSKA (reference sequence). This CDR3 is 11 amino acids long.

The chain joins TRBV5-4 to TRBJ1-2; D perhaps matches TRBD1 (5 bases). This CDR3 is 13 amino acids long. V was shortened by 4 bases and J by 3 bases, with 10 bases between the two germline ends. CDR1 is SGHNT and CDR2 is YYREEE in the germline V gene (reference sequence). CDR3 coding DNA: TGTGCCAGCAGCGAGGGACGGTACTATGGCTACACCTTC. This sequence encodes CASSEGRYYGYTF.

The chain has TRBV20-1 and TRBJ2-2; 7 bases line up with TRBD1. CDR3 size: 14 residues. Germline CDR1 DFQATT, CDR2 SNEGSKA (reference sequence). V shed 7 bases, J shed 5 bases, and the junction held 10 bases outside the gene matches. The DNA of the CDR3 is TGCAGTGGGCGCGAGGGGGCGTTAACCGGGGAGCTGTTTTTT. Residues: CSGREGALTGELFF.

This clonotype was detected a few times. The rearrangement links TRBV11-2 to TRBJ2-2, with TRBD2 matching over 10 bases. V was pared by 4 bases and J by 6 bases, with 8 bases of the junction left unmatched. CDR3 size: 16 residues. CDR1 and CDR2 (germline): SGHAT, FQNNGV. CDR3 amino acids: CASSSSGLAGAGELFF. Written as DNA, the CDR3 is TGTGCCAGCAGCTCGAGCGGGCTAGCGGGGGCCGGGGAGCTGTTTTTT.

The genes are TRBV19 and TRBJ2-7; D possibly matches TRBD1 or TRBD2 (5 bases each). The CDR3 loop spans 13 amino acids. V lost 10 bases to trimming and J lost 3 bases, with 16 bases between them. Germline V gene lookup returns CDR1 LNHDA and CDR2 SQIVND (reference sequence). The DNA of the CDR3 is TGTGCCACTAGGACCGGGACCGGCTACGAGCAGTACTTC. Its translation is CATRTGTGYEQYF.

This clonotype showed up many times. This rearrangement joins TRBV5-1 to TRBJ1-4, with unresolved D. CDR3 size: 16 residues. The V gene's germline CDR1 is SGHRS and CDR2 YFSETQ. Deletions cut 5 bases from V and 7 bases from J, with 21 bases between. The CDR3 protein is CASRHEDGRLGEKLFF. The CDR3 region has the DNA TGCGCCAGCAGACACGAGGACGGCCGACTCGGTGAAAAACTGTTTTTT.

This clonotype has more than one count but fewer than ten. The V and J genes are TRBV10-3 and TRBJ1-3, with D perhaps TRBD1 (5 bases). Per the germline V gene, CDR1 is ENHRY and CDR2 is SYGVKD. The CDR3 is made up of 14 amino acids. Deletions cut 5 bases from V and 4 bases from J, with 12 bases between. The CDR3 region has the DNA TGTGCCATCAGTCCTGACGGGGCAGGAAACACCATATATTTT. Translating it yields CAISPDGAGNTIYF.

This chain uses TRBV10-3 with TRBJ2-7; 7 nucleotides line up with TRBD1. Germline trimming cut 6 bases from V and 4 bases from J; bases unmatched to any gene: 3. Looked up from germline, CDR1 is ENHRY and CDR2 is SYGVKD. This CDR3 has 12 amino acids. The CDR3 protein is CAISGTVYEQYF. CDR3 DNA: TGTGCCATCAGCGGGACAGTTTACGAGCAGTACTTC.

This clonotype was recorded many times. This sequence joins TRBV5-4 and TRBJ2-1; no clear D gene. The length of the CDR3 is 15 residues. Germline CDR1 reads SGHNT; CDR2 reads YYREEE (reference sequence). The ends were cut back, 2 bases at V and 1 base at J, with 10 bases in the middle. In DNA, the CDR3 is TGTGCCAGCAGCTTATTCGAGTTTTCCTACAATGAGCAGTTCTTC. Translating gives CASSLFEFSYNEQFF.